Sequencing of this T cell receptor (beta chain) was carried out in a study of STAT5B mutations in CD4+ large granular lymphocyte leukemia (dated by TCRdb to between 2022 and 2023). With regard to the full study: Among healthy controls, the CDR3 'QG' motif was associated with a particular HLA allele. Flow cytometry on FACSCanto II or FACSVerse showed that the purified fractions were more than 95% pure among lymphocytes. TCRbeta repertoires of CD4+ T-cell large granular lymphocyte leukemia patients were compared with those of healthy blood donors.

The immunoSEQ assay at survey resolution was applied to genomic DNA for sequencing of TCRbeta rearrangements. From the authors' description of their analysis: A lowest detectable productive clonotype frequency of 2.59 x 10-5 was observed in the TCR sequencing data. Only productive TCRbeta rearrangements, defined as complete and in-frame sequences, were included in the analyses. Simpson clonality, calculated in the immunoSEQ Analyzer version 3.0, was used as the measure of sample clonality. Clones were binned by frequency as very rare, small, medium, large (1-20%) or hyperexpanded (>20%). OLGA 1.2.3 estimated generation probabilities, VDJtools produced V-gene circos plots, VDJdb was queried for specificities, and GLIPH identified CDR3 motifs. TCRdb provides this immuneACCESS table in a form limited to in-frame rearrangements. Some clones are lacking; in checked studies, under half of them reflect an unresolved V gene, and why the rest are absent is not known. V and J calls and clone size are given by that table; D and trimming were obtained from the DNA. This sample holds fewer than 35,000 clones; about two thirds were observed only once. Roughly 2% of the sample is in the top ten clones.

Buffy coats from 35 to 45 blood donors, supplied by the Finnish Red Cross blood service, were used as healthy controls. All TCR-sequenced material derived from peripheral blood: patient blood samples and healthy donor buffy coats. Peripheral blood mononuclear cells were isolated by Ficoll-Hypaque gradient centrifugation. CD4+ cells were magnetically purified from the buffy coats of healthy controls. The Gentra Puregene Cell and Tissue kit was used for genomic DNA extraction, and quantification was performed on a Qubit 2.0 fluorometer. Overall results and qualifications from the work: The data were not HLA-matched, and the higher clonality in CD4+ T-LGLL than in CD8+ T-LGLL could be due to the relatively small sample size. Enrichment of TRBV06-family usage was observed among the top patient clones (8/27) relative to healthy controls (2/35). The main leukemic clonotypes were found to be private to each patient, although over 20% of the main leukemic clonotypes were detected at low frequency in the non-leukemic repertoires of other patients. CD4-sorted patient repertoires appeared more clonal than healthy CD4+ repertoires, and this difference persisted after removing the putative leukemic clones.

On this clone itself: There is no known antigen for this receptor. Qualities for individual bases were not recorded, and no much larger clone is one base off.

The germline ends are 14 bases apart after V is trimmed by 1 base and J by 1 base. The CDR3 numbers 17 residues from cysteine through phenylalanine. The read is trimmed to its CDR3 DNA, 51 bases read in frame from base 1. From the germline V gene, CDR1 is SGHVS and CDR2 is FQNEAQ. This chain is built from TRBV7-8 and TRBJ1-5; no D gene call is confident. The specimen sequenced was CD4+ T cells from blood buffy coats. The sequence was collected from a human donor in good health. The CDR3 reads CASSLVGLGLSNQPQHF. The nucleotide sequence is TGTGCCAGCAGCTTAGTAGGCTTAGGACTGAGCAATCAGCCCCAGCATTTT.